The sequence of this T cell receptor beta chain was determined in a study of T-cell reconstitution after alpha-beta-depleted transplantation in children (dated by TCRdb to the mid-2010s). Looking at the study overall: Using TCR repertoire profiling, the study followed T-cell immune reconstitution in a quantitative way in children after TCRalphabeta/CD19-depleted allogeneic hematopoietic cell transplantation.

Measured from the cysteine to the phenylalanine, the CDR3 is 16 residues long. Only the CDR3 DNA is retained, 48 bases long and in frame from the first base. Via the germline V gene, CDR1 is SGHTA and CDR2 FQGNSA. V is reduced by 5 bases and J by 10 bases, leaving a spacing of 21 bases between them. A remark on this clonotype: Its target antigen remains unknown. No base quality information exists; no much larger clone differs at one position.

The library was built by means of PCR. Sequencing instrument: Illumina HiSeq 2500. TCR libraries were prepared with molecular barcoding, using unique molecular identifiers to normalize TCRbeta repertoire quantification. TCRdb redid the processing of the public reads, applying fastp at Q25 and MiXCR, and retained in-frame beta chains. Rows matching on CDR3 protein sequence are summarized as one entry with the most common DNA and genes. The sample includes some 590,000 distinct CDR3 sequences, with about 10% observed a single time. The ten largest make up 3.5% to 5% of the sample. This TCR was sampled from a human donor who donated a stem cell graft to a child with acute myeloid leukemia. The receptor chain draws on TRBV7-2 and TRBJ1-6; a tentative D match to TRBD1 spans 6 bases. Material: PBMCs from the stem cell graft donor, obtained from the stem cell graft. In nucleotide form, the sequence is TGTGCCAGCAGCGCCAGGGACATCGGAGGCTTGTCACCCCTCCACTTT. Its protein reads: CASSARDIGGLSPLHF.